This T cell receptor beta chain was observed in a study of T cells in Graves' hyperthyroidism and ophthalmopathy. This clonotype was counted many times. With duration under 3 months, ophthalmopathy was active: Clinical Activity Score at least 3, NOSPECS at least 4. The source of the PBMCs was around 10 ml of fresh peripheral blood. There are 17 residues in the CDR3. V was clipped by 4 bases and J by 2 bases; unmatched bases: 12. Germline CDR1 SGHRS, CDR2 YFSETQ. RNA transcripts provided the source from which TCR beta CDR3 regions were amplified. During a first-round RT-PCR of the TCR CDR3, the HTBI primer set was used. Using its own MiXCR run on the multiplex PCR reads, TCRdb lists one record per CDR3 protein. The sample lists about 400,000 distinct CDR3 sequences; over 12% were seen once.

The genes are TRBV5-1 and TRBJ2-7; 10 nucleotides agree with TRBD1. The sequenced sample was blood. The sequence derives from a man between 18 and 35 years old with Graves' ophthalmopathy. This CDR3 is CASSAISRDRGAYEQYF. DNA for the CDR3: TGCGCCAGCAGCGCCATATCCCGGGACAGGGGCGCCTACGAGCAGTACTTC.